This T cell receptor beta chain was captured in a study of T cell repertoires in cytomegalovirus infection. Study-wide findings and caveats: There were carriers of CMV plus the relevant HLA, and cumulative public TCR beta family frequency identified them.

TCRdb reanalysed the reads using MiXCR and keeps one entry per CDR3 protein. Of nearly 700,000 distinct CDR3 sequences in the sample, 30% to 35% are singletons; the top ten hold about 20%. Trimming took 0 bases from V and 5 from J; bases not matched to a gene: 9. Germline V gene data show CDR1 as MGHDK and CDR2 as SYGVNS. The CDR3 totals 17 residues. About this clonotype itself: No antigen is known for it.

The chain couples TRBV25-1 to TRBJ2-5, with 10 bases fitting TRBD2. Specimen: cultured PBMCs, collected from culture after CMV antigen stimulation. This clonotype originated in a human donor in good health (CMV status not recorded). Some clones in this sample may be carry-over from other donors' samples. The CDR3 sequence: CASSEYIKREGLETQYF. The CDR3, as DNA: TGTGCCAGCAGTGAATATATCAAGCGGGAGGGGCTGGAGACCCAGTACTTC.